This TCR delta chain was observed in a study of γδ T cells in repeated Plasmodium falciparum infection. Background on the study: Donors had four controlled P. falciparum NF54 infections over approximately 640 days. Timepoints: baseline, immediately before selected infections, and 21 days after every infection. The study, taken as a whole, reports: Vdelta2-negative gammadelta repertoires appeared less diverse and less shared in Malian than Australian children.

TCRdb redid clone calling on the multiplex PCR reads using CATT. In the table there are 40,000 to 55,000 delta-chain clones, more than 1.5% of which are singletons. Vgamma9/Vdelta2+ and Vdelta2-negative gammadelta T cells were flow-sorted from PBMC for bulk sequencing. About this clone: Its antigen remains unidentified. TCRdb's listed protein matches a much larger clone and diverges from this DNA's translation at residue 14, likely through a read error; the protein shown comes from the DNA.

With 2 bases clipped from V and 2 bases from J, the junction kept 19 bases outside the gene matches. The CDR3 spans 21 residues. Germline values: CDR1 TSWWSYY, CDR2 QGS. This chain uses TRDV1 with TRDJ1, with TRDD3 matching 11 bases. Matching the DNA to germline supplied the J gene, which TCRdb does not give. The source material was gamma-delta T cells from blood. The sequence came from a pool of human donors (malaria-infected and uninfected, not separated). The CDR3 is CALGEGRPWYWGIGTTDKLIF. As DNA, the CDR3 is TGTGCTCTTGGGGAAGGGCGACCCTGGTACTGGGGGATAGGGACAACCGATAAACTCATCTTT.